This T cell receptor (beta chain) emerged from a study of beta chain features in type 1 diabetes. General study points: For Type 1 diabetes patients, all four CD4+ subsets carried TCRB CDR3s that were moderately but significantly shorter. Cells with high TCR expression could be over-represented by cDNA sequencing.

The germline gives CDR1 LNHDA, CDR2 SQIVND (reference sequence). With 10 bases removed from V and 0 bases from J, the gap between germline ends came to 16 bases. The CDR3 sequence is 15 residues long. Each sorted fraction was over 95% pure. Of note for this clone: Its antigen is not known.

Expressed TCRB transcripts were sequenced after all isolated RNA was converted to cDNA. Profiled with immunoSEQ multiplex PCR; TCRdb holds only in-frame clones, not every one. The table records roughly 340,000 clones, roughly 12% of them present only once. The rearrangement links TRBV19 to TRBJ1-5, with D unclear. Sequences were obtained from naive CD4+ T cells from blood. The sequence came from a woman aged 18-29 years with type 1 diabetes. The CDR3 loop reads CATTWAGYSNQPQHF. The CDR3 DNA follows: TGTGCCACCACCTGGGCGGGTTATAGCAATCAGCCCCAGCATTTT.